This record covers a single T cell receptor beta chain. The CDR3 loop spans 17 amino acids. The V gene end was trimmed by 3 bases and the J gene end by 5 bases; junction bases not matched to a gene: 12. The germline V gene encodes CDR1 SGDLS and CDR2 YYNGEE. Assay used: immunoSEQ multiplex PCR; TCRdb lists only in-frame clones, some missing. The sample consists of over a million clones, roughly 96% of them appearing once. The data were obtained in a study of shared clonotypes between healthy human individuals. The chain joins TRBV9 to TRBJ2-5; 11 bases are shared with TRBD1. The sample comprised naive CD4+ T cells sorted from blood. Subset denoted: CD45RA+ positively selected. This TCR came from a young man in good health. CDR3 sequence reads: CASSAGAGTGGLETQYF. The DNA of the CDR3 is TGTGCCAGCAGCGCGGGGGCCGGGACAGGGGGACTGGAGACCCAGTACTTC.